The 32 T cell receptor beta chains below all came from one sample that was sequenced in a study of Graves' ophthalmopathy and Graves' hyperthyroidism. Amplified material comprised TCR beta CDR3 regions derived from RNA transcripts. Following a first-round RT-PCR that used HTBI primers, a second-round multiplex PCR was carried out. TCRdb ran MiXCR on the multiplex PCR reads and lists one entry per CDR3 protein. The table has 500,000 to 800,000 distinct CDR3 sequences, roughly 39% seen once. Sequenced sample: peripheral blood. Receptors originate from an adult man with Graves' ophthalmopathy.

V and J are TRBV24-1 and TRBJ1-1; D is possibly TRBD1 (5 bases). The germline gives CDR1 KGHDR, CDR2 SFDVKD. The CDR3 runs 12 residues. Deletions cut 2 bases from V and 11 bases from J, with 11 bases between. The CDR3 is CATSDSSGPAFF. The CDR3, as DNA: TGTGCCACCAGTGATTCGTCGGGGCCGGCTTTCTTT.

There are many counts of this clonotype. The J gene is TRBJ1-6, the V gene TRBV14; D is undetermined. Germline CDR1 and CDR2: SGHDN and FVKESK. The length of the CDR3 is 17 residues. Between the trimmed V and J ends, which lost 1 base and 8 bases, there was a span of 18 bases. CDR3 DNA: TGTGCCAGCAGCCAAGTTGGGAGAGGTCCGACGGATTCACCCCTCCACTTT. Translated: CASSQVGRGPTDSPLHF.

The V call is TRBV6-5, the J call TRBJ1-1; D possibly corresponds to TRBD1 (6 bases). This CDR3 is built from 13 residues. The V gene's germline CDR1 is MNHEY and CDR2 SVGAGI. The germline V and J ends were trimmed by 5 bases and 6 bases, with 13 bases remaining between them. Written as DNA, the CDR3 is TGTGCCAGCAGTGTAGGGGGGCTAGCTGAAGCTTTCTTT. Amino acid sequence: CASSVGGLAEAFF.

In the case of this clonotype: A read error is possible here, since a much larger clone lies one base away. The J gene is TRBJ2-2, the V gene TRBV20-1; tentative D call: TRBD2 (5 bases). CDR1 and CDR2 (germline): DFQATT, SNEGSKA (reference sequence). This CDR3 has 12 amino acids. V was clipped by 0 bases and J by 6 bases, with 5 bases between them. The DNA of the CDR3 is TGCAGTGCTAGAGAGGAGGCCGGGGAGCTGTTTTTT. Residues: CSAREEAGELFF.

CDR3 in DNA: TGTGCCAGCAGCTTAGCAGGAATGGGAGAGACCCAGTACTTC. It is translated as CASSLAGMGETQYF. V and J are TRBV7-8 and TRBJ2-5; D unresolved. Germline V gene sequence: CDR1 SGHVS, CDR2 FQNEAQ. This CDR3 is built from 14 residues. Trimming took 0 bases from V and 4 from J, leaving 9 bases between them.

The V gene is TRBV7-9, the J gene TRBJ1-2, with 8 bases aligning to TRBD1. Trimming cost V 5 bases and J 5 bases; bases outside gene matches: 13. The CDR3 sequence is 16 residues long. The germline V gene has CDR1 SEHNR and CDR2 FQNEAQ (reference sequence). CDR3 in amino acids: CASSVDIRDRLYGYTF. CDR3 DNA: TGTGCCAGCAGCGTTGATATCCGGGACAGGCTTTATGGCTACACCTTC.

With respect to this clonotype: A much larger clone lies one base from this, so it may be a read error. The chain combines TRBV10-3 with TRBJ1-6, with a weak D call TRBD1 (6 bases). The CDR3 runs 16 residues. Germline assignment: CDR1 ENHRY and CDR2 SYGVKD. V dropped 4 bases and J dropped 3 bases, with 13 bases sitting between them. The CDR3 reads CAISAEGQFYNSPLHF. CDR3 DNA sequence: TGTGCCATCAGTGCAGAAGGACAGTTCTATAATTCACCCCTCCACTTT.

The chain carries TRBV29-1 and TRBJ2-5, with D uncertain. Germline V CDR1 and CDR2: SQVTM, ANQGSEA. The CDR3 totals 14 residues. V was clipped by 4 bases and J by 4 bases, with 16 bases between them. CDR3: CSVAGPPPGETQYF. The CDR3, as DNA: TGCAGCGTTGCCGGGCCCCCCCCAGGAGAGACCCAGTACTTC.

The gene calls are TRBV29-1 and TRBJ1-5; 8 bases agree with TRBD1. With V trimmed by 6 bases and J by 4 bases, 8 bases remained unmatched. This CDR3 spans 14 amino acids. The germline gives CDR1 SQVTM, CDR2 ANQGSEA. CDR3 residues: CSVPGTGANQPQHF. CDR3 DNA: TGCAGCGTCCCCGGGACAGGCGCGAATCAGCCCCAGCATTTT.

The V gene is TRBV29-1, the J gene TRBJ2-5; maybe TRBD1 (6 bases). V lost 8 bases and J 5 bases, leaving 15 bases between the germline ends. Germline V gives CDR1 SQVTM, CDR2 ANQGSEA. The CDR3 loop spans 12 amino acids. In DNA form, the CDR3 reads TGCAGCAGCCACAGGACAGAGGAGACCCAGTACTTC. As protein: CSSHRTEETQYF.

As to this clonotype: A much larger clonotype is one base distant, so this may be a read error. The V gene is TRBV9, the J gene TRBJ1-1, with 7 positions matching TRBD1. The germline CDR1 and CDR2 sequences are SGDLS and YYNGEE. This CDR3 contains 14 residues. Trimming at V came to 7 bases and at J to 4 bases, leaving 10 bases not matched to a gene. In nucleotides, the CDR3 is TGTGCCAGCGGATCAGGGGGGCTGAGCACTGAAGCTTTCTTT. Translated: CASGSGGLSTEAFF.

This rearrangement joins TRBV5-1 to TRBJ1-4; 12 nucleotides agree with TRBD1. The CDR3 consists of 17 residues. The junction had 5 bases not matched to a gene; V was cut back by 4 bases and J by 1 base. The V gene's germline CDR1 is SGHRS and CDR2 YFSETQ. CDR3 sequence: CASSPGTGGRTNEKLFF. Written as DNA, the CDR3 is TGCGCCAGCAGCCCGGGGACAGGGGGCCGAACTAATGAAAAACTGTTTTTT.

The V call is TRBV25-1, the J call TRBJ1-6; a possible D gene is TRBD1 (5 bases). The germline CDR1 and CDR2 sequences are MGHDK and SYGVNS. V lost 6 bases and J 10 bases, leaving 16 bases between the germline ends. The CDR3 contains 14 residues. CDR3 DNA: TGTGCCAGCAGCTCCGGGGCGGGCGAGTCACCCCTCCACTTT. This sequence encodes CASSSGAGESPLHF.

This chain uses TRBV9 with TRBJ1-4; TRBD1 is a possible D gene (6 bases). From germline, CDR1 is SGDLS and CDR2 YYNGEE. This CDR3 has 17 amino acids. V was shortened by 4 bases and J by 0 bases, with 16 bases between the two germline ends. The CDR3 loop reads CASSQEFKGATNEKLFF. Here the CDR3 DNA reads TGTGCCAGCAGCCAAGAATTTAAGGGGGCAACTAATGAAAAACTGTTTTTT.

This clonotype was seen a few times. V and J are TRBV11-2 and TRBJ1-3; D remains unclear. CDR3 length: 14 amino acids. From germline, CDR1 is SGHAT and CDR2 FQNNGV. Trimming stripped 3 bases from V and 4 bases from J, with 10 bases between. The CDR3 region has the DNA TGTGCCAGCAGCTTCGGACCGTCGGGAAACACCATATATTTT. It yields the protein CASSFGPSGNTIYF.

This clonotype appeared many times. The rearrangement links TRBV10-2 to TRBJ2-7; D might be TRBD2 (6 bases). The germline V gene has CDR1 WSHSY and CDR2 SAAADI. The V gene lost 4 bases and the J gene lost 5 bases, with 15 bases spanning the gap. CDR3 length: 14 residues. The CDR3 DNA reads TGCGCCAGCAGTGTGCTGGGAGGAGGGCACGAGCAGTACTTC. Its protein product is CASSVLGGGHEQYF.

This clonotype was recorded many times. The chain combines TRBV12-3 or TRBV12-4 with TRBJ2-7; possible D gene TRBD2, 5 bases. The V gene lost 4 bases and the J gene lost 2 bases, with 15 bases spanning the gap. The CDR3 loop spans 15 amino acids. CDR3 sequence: CASSSHAGRAYEQYF. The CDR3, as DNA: TGTGCCAGCAGTTCCCACGCGGGCCGGGCCTACGAGCAGTACTTC.

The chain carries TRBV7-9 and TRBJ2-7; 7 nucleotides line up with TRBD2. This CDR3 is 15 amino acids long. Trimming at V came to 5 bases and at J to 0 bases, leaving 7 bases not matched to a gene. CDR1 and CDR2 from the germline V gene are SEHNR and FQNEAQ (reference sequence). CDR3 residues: CASSPNGLVSYEQYF. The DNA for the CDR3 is TGTGCCAGCAGCCCTAACGGACTAGTCTCCTACGAGCAGTACTTC.

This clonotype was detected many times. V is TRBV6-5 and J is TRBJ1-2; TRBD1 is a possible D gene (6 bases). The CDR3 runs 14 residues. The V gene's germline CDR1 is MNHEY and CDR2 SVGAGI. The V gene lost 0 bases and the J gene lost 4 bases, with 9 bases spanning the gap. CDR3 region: CASSYSGRGYGYTF. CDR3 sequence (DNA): TGTGCCAGCAGTTACTCTGGCAGGGGCTATGGCTACACCTTC.

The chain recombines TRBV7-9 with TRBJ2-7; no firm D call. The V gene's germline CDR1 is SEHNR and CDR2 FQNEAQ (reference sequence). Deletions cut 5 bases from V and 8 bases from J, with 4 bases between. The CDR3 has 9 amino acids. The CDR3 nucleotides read TGTGCCAGCAGCCACAAGCAGTACTTC. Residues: CASSHKQYF.

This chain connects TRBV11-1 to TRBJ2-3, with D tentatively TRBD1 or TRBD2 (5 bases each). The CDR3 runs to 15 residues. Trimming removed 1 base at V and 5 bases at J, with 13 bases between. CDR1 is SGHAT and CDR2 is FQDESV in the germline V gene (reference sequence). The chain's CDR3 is CASSLVRVAGDTQYF. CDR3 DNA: TGTGCCAGCAGCTTAGTCAGGGTCGCGGGAGATACGCAGTATTTT.

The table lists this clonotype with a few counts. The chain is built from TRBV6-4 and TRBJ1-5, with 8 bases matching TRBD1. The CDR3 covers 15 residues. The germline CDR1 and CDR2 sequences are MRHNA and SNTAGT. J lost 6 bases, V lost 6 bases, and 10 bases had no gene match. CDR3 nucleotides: TGTGCCAGCAGCAGCCCTAGGACAGGGCCTCAGCCCCAGCATTTT. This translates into CASSSPRTGPQPQHF.

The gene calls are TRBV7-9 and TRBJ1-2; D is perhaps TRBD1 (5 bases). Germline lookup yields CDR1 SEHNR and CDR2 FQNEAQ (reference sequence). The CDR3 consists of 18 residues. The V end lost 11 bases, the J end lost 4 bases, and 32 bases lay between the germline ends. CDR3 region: CAWNKVRGLKTRGYGYTF. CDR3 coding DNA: TGTGCCTGGAACAAAGTCCGGGGACTAAAAACCCGTGGCTATGGCTACACCTTC.

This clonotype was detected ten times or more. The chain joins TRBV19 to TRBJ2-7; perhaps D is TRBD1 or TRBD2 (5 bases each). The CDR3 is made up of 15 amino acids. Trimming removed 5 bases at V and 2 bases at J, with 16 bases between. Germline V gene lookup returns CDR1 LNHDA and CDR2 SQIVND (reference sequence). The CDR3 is CASSPTPGTTYEQYF. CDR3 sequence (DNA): TGTGCCAGTAGTCCGACCCCCGGGACCACCTACGAGCAGTACTTC.

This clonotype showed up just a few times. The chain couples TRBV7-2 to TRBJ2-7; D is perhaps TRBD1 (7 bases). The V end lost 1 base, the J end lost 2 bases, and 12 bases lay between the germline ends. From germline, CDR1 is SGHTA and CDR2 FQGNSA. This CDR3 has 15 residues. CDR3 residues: CASSLESGGTYEQYF. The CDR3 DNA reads TGTGCCAGCAGCTTAGAGTCAGGGGGGACCTACGAGCAGTACTTC.

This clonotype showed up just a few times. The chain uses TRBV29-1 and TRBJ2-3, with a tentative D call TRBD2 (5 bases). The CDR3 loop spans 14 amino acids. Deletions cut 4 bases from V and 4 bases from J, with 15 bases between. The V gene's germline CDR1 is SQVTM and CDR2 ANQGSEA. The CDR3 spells CSVVSDYNPDTQYF. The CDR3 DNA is TGCAGCGTTGTGTCCGACTATAACCCAGATACGCAGTATTTT.

CDR3 loop: CASSIGLWLAGTRDTGELFF. In DNA, the CDR3 is TGTGCCAGTAGTATAGGGTTGTGGCTAGCGGGAACGCGAGACACCGGGGAGCTGTTTTTT. The genes are TRBV19 and TRBJ2-2; 9 bases are shared with TRBD2. V lost 1 base to trimming and J lost 3 bases; unmatched junction nucleotides: 15. CDR3 length equals 20 residues. CDR1 and CDR2 from the germline V gene are LNHDA and SQIVND (reference sequence). Based on the CDR3 plus reference TRBV19 and TRBJ2-2, the full variable domain is DGGITQSPKYLFRKEGQNVTLSCEQNLNHDAMYWYRQDPGQGLRLIYYSQIVNDFQKGDIAEGYSVSREKKESFPLTVTSAQKNPTAFYLCASSIGLWLAGTRDTGELFFGEGSRLTVL.

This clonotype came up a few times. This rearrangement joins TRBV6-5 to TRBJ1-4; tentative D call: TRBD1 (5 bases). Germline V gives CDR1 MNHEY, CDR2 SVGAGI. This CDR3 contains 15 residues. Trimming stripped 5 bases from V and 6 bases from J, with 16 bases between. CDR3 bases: TGTGCCAGCAGTCGCTCGGGGGACGGGGATGAAAAACTGTTTTTT. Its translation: CASSRSGDGDEKLFF.

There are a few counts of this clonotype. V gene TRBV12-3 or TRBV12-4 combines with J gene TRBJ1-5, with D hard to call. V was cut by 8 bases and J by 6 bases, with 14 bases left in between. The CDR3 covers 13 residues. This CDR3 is CASSIGEGQPQHF. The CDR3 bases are TGTGCCAGCTCAATCGGGGAAGGTCAGCCCCAGCATTTT.

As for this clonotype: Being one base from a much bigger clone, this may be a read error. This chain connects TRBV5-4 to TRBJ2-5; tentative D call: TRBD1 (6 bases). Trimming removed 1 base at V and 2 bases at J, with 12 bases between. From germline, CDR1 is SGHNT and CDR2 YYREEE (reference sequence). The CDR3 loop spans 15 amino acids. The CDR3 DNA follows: TGTGCCAGCAGCTTGCCAGGGGCCCATCAAGAGACCCAGTACTTC. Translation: CASSLPGAHQETQYF.

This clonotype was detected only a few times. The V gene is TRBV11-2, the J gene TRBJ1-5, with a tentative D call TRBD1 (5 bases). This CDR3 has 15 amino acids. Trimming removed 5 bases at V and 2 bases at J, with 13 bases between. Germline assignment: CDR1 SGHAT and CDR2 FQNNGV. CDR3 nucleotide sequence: TGTGCCAGCAGCCGGGGACTCAGTGGCAATCAGCCCCAGCATTTT. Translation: CASSRGLSGNQPQHF.

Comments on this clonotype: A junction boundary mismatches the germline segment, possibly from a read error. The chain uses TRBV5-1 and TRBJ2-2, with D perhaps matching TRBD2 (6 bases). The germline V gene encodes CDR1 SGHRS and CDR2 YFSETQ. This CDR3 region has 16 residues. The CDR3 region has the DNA TGTGCCAGCAGCTTGGAGGGTAGCGTGAACACCGGGGAGCTGTTTTTT. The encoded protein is CASSLEGSVNTGELFF. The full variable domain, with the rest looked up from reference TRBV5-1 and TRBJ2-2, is KAGVTQTPRYLIKTRGQQVTLSCSPISGHRSVSWYQQTPGQGLQFLFEYFSETQRNKGNFPGRFSGRQFSNSRSEMNVSTLELGDSALYLCASSLEGSVNTGELFFGEGSRLTVL.